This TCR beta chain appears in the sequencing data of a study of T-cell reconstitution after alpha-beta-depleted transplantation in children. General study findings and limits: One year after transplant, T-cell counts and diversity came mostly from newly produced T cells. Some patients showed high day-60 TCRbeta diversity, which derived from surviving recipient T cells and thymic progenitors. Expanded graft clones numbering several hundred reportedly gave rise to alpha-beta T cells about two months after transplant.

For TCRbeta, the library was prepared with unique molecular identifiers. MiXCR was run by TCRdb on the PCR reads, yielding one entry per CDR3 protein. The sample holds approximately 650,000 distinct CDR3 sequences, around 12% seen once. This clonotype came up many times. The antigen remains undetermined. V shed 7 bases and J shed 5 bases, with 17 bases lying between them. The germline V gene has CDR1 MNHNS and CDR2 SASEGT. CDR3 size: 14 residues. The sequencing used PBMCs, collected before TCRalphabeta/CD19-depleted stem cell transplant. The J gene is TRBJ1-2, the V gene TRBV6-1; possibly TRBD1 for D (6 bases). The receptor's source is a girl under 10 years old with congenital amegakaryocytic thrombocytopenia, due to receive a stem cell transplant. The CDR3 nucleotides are TGTGCCAGCACTAAGTCGGGGGCGGGGTATGGCTACACCTTC. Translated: CASTKSGAGYGYTF.